This passage covers 18 T cell receptor beta chains from one sample sequenced in a study of blood T cell repertoires in COVID-19. Sequencing was performed with immunoSEQ multiplex PCR; in TCRdb, only in-frame clones are kept and a portion is missing. The sample comprises approximately 200,000 clones, 87% of which are singletons, and 11% rests with the top ten. The sequenced sample consisted of PBMCs or T cells enriched from blood (not recorded which). All receptors derive from a man aged 30-40 years who had recovered from COVID-19.

This rearrangement joins TRBV6-5 to TRBJ2-7; 11 nucleotides line up with TRBD1. Germline assignment: CDR1 MNHEY and CDR2 SVGAGI. Trimming removed 8 bases from V and 7 bases from J; junction bases left unmatched: 4. The CDR3 totals 12 residues. This CDR3 is CASRDRGWEQYF. The CDR3 DNA follows: TGTGCCAGCCGGGACAGGGGGTGGGAGCAGTACTTC.

V and J are TRBV7-2 and TRBJ1-3; no clear D. CDR1 is SGHTA and CDR2 is FQGNSA in the germline V gene. CDR3 length: 15 amino acids. The V and J ends lost 5 bases and 3 bases respectively, with 14 bases between them. CDR3 sequence reads: CASSPDGKSGNTIYF. As DNA, the CDR3 is TGTGCCAGCAGCCCGGACGGGAAGAGTGGAAACACCATATATTTT.

The V gene is TRBV27, the J gene TRBJ1-2, with 11 bases aligning to TRBD1. Per germline, CDR1 MNHEY and CDR2 SMNVEV (reference sequence). V lost 4 bases to trimming and J lost 5 bases; unmatched junction nucleotides: 6. The CDR3 contains 15 residues. The CDR3: CASSYSGQGGYGYTF. DNA of the CDR3: TGTGCCAGCAGTTACTCGGGACAGGGGGGTTATGGCTACACCTTC.

This clone was counted a single time. The chain links TRBV18 to TRBJ1-2, with 10 bases aligning to TRBD1. After removal of 4 bases from V and 6 bases from J, the junction contained 8 bases not matched to a gene. CDR1 is KGHSH and CDR2 is LQKENI in the germline V gene. The CDR3 spans 15 residues. The CDR3 loop is CASSRGQGEMDGYTF. CDR3 bases: TGTGCCAGCTCACGCGGACAGGGGGAGATGGATGGCTACACCTTC.

V gene TRBV21-1 combines with J gene TRBJ2-7; TRBD2 is the table's D call, not checked against the DNA. TRBV21-1 is a known pseudogene. The CDR3 contains 15 residues. CDR3 nucleotides: TGTGCCAGCAGCAAACAGGCGGGGTGCTCCTACGAGCAGTACTTC. This sequence encodes CASSKQAGCSYEQYF.

The chain employs TRBV14 and TRBJ1-6, with D hard to call. Germline CDR1 SGHDN, CDR2 FVKESK. V lost 3 bases to trimming and J lost 10 bases, with 10 bases between them. This CDR3 region has 13 residues. The CDR3 is CASSHAARSPLHF. The CDR3, as DNA: TGTGCCAGCAGCCATGCTGCCAGATCACCCCTCCACTTT.

The chain combines TRBV15 with TRBJ2-6; 9 bases are a match to TRBD1. V was pared by 3 bases and J by 3 bases, with 9 bases of the junction left unmatched. The CDR3 has 18 amino acids. CDR1 and CDR2 (germline): LNHNV, YYDKDF (reference sequence). CDR3 sequence: CATSRKQGANFGANVLTF. The DNA of the CDR3 is TGTGCCACCAGCAGGAAACAGGGGGCGAACTTTGGGGCCAACGTCCTGACTTTC.

This rearrangement joins TRBV7-2 to TRBJ2-3; the match to TRBD2 covers 13 bases. The V and J ends lost 3 bases and 8 bases, in that order; junction bases with no gene match: 8. Germline CDR1 and CDR2: SGHTA and FQGNSA. The CDR3 is 16 amino acids. CDR3: CASSFGLAGAQGTQYF. For the CDR3, the DNA is TGTGCCAGCAGCTTCGGACTAGCGGGGGCCCAGGGTACGCAGTATTTT.

This clone was seen a single time. This sequence joins TRBV30 and TRBJ1-6; D not certain. Germline values: CDR1 GTSNPN, CDR2 SVGIG (reference sequence). Trimming took 0 bases from V and 6 from J, leaving 9 bases between them. This CDR3 spans 14 amino acids. The CDR3 bases are TGTGCCTGGAGTGTTTTAACTTCTAATTCACCCCTCCACTTT. Translation gives CAWSVLTSNSPLHF. Full variable domain (rest looked up from reference TRBV30 and TRBJ1-6): SQTIHQWPATLVQPVGSPLSLECTVEGTSNPNLYWYRQAAGRGLQLLFYSVGIGQISSEVPQNLSASRPQDRQFILSSKKLLLSDSGFYLCAWSVLTSNSPLHFGNGTRLTVT.

This chain uses TRBV20-1 with TRBJ2-7, with 7 bases identical to TRBD1. CDR1 and CDR2 (germline): DFQATT, SNEGSKA (reference sequence). The CDR3 is 11 residues long. Losses at the gene ends were 6 bases for V and 5 bases for J; bases not matched to a gene: 4. As DNA, the CDR3 is TGCAGTGCGGACAGGAGCGACGAGCAGTACTTC. Translation: CSADRSDEQYF.

The chain links TRBV11-3 to TRBJ2-2; TRBD2 aligns across 11 bases. CDR1 and CDR2 (germline): SGHNT, YENEEA. V shed 5 bases and J 4 bases; nucleotides not matched to a gene: 9. The CDR3 consists of 17 residues. CDR3 DNA: TGTGCCAGCAGCCCAACTAGCGGGGGTGCGGTCACCGGGGAGCTGTTTTTT. Translated: CASSPTSGGAVTGELFF.

The genes are TRBV28 and TRBJ2-2; D is perhaps TRBD1 (6 bases). V was trimmed by 7 bases and J by 4 bases, leaving 25 bases between them. CDR3 length: 18 amino acids. Germline loops: CDR1 MDHEN, CDR2 SYDVKM. In DNA form, the CDR3 reads TGTGCCAGCACCCCCAATTCGTTTGAGACAGGCATCACCGGGGAGCTGTTTTTT. Protein: CASTPNSFETGITGELFF.

V and J are TRBV30 and TRBJ2-7; tentatively, D is TRBD1 (5 bases). The V gene's germline CDR1 is GTSNPN and CDR2 SVGIG (reference sequence). The V gene lost 8 bases and the J gene lost 4 bases, with 12 bases spanning the gap. CDR3 length: 11 amino acids. CDR3 loop: CAGATGYEQYF. In nucleotides, the CDR3 is TGTGCCGGGGCCACCGGGTACGAGCAGTACTTC.

This sequence joins TRBV20-1 and TRBJ1-1; 7 positions match TRBD1. With 3 bases clipped from V and 1 base from J, the junction kept 5 bases outside the gene matches. This CDR3 spans 14 amino acids. Germline-derived CDR1 and CDR2 are DFQATT and SNEGSKA (reference sequence). CDR3: CSASNYRGNTEAFF. CDR3 nucleotide sequence: TGCAGTGCTAGTAACTACAGGGGGAACACTGAAGCTTTCTTT.

The CDR3 here is CASSQLRQGAREQYF. CDR3 nucleotide sequence: TGTGCCAGCAGCCAACTGAGACAGGGGGCGAGGGAGCAGTACTTC. The chain uses TRBV3-1 (or the pseudogene TRBV3-2) and TRBJ2-7; TRBD1 matches at 10 bases. In germline, CDR1 is LGHDT, CDR2 YNNKEL (reference sequence). With 2 bases clipped from V and 7 bases from J, the junction kept 8 bases outside the gene matches. This CDR3 contains 15 residues.

This chain joins TRBV27 and TRBJ2-2, with 11 bases lining up with TRBD2. Germline V gene lookup returns CDR1 MNHEY and CDR2 SMNVEV (reference sequence). J gave up 2 bases and V 5 bases, and 7 bases lay outside the gene matches. The CDR3 extends over 17 amino acids. The CDR3 sequence: CASSPPGLAANTGELFF. CDR3 DNA sequence: TGTGCCAGCAGTCCACCGGGACTAGCGGCTAACACCGGGGAGCTGTTTTTT.

The V call is TRBV18, the J call TRBJ1-3; D is unresolved. CDR1 and CDR2 from the germline V gene are KGHSH and LQKENI. V was clipped by 1 base and J by 0 bases, with 4 bases between them. The CDR3 is 14 residues long. Written as DNA, the CDR3 is TGTGCCAGCTCACCACTGAGCTCTGGAAACACCATATATTTT. Its protein product is CASSPLSSGNTIYF.

This chain links TRBV7-9 with TRBJ2-3, with D possibly being TRBD1 (6 bases). Per germline, CDR1 SEHNR and CDR2 FQNEAQ (reference sequence). This CDR3 has 15 amino acids. Trimming shortened V by 5 bases and J by 2 bases, and 14 bases separated the two germline ends. The CDR3 DNA sequence: TGTGCCAGCAGCCCACGCAGGGGAAACACAGATACGCAGTATTTT. Its translation: CASSPRRGNTDTQYF.